Presented here are 9 T cell receptor beta chains from one specimen sequenced in a study of blood T cell repertoires in COVID-19. Profiled with immunoSEQ multiplex PCR; TCRdb holds only in-frame clones, not every one. The table lists 200,000 to 250,000 clones, about 82% of them singletons, with more than 2% in the top ten. Material for sequencing was peripheral blood. All receptors come from a woman in her 70s with COVID-19, enrolled during active disease.

The chain couples TRBV11-1 to TRBJ2-7; 10 nucleotides agree with TRBD1. Germline V gene lookup returns CDR1 SGHAT and CDR2 FQDESV (reference sequence). The CDR3 is 15 residues long. The V segment lost 2 bases and the J segment 6 bases; nucleotides outside the gene matches: 7. The CDR3 bases are TGTGCCAGCAGCTTAACCGGAGACAGGGGGCTCGAGCAGTACTTC. This codes for CASSLTGDRGLEQYF.

The chain uses TRBV2 and TRBJ1-2; weak D call: TRBD1 (6 bases). CDR1 is SNHLY and CDR2 is FYNNEI in the germline V gene. This CDR3 region has 15 residues. V dropped 6 bases and J dropped 4 bases, with 18 bases sitting between them. CDR3 nucleotides: TGTGCCAGCAGGTATGGGGGCCAGACCCCCTATGGCTACACCTTC. It specifies CASRYGGQTPYGYTF.

The chain employs TRBV3-1 (or the pseudogene TRBV3-2) and TRBJ1-1; D remains ambiguous. The V end was cut by 2 bases, the J end by 5 bases, with 6 bases between. CDR1 and CDR2 from the germline V gene are LGHDT and YNNKEL (reference sequence). The CDR3 has 12 amino acids. The CDR3 sequence: CASSQSATEAFF. The CDR3 nucleotides read TGTGCCAGCAGCCAATCTGCGACTGAAGCTTTCTTT.

The chain recombines TRBV6-1 with TRBJ2-2, with 7 bases matching TRBD1. The V and J ends lost 2 bases and 2 bases, in that order; junction bases with no gene match: 5. Per the germline V gene, CDR1 is MNHNS and CDR2 is SASEGT. CDR3 size: 16 residues. The CDR3 loop is CASSERGQRNTGELFF. The CDR3 DNA sequence: TGTGCCAGCAGTGAAAGGGGACAGCGAAACACCGGGGAGCTGTTTTTT.

This rearrangement joins TRBV6-2 or TRBV6-3 to TRBJ1-5, with 10 bases that match TRBD1. The CDR3 totals 17 residues. Germline CDR1 is MNHEY and CDR2 is SVGEGT. The ends lost 5 bases at V and 1 base at J; junction bases unmatched: 8. The CDR3 here is CASSGTGDRWSNQPQHF. The CDR3 region has the DNA TGTGCCAGCAGTGGGACAGGGGACCGCTGGAGCAATCAGCCCCAGCATTTT.

The gene calls are TRBV2 and TRBJ1-5; 8 bases agree with TRBD1. V dropped 3 bases and J dropped 0; count of bases not matched to a gene: 1. This CDR3 is built from 15 residues. In germline, CDR1 is SNHLY, CDR2 FYNNEI. In DNA, the CDR3 is TGTGCCAGCAGTGACAGGGGGCTTAGCAATCAGCCCCAGCATTTT. Translation: CASSDRGLSNQPQHF.

The chain couples TRBV7-6 to TRBJ1-4; D ambiguous. The CDR3 sequence is 15 residues long. CDR1 is SGHVS and CDR2 is FNYEAQ in the germline V gene. The ends were cut back, 1 base at V and 5 bases at J, with 11 bases in the middle. The chain's CDR3 is CASSLVDGGNEKLFF. DNA for the CDR3: TGTGCCAGCAGCTTAGTCGATGGCGGGAATGAAAAACTGTTTTTT.

The chain has TRBV4-2 and TRBJ1-2; D remains ambiguous. The ends were cut back, 0 bases at V and 1 base at J, with 6 bases in the middle. CDR3 length: 14 amino acids. The V gene's germline CDR1 is LGHNA and CDR2 YNFKEQ. The CDR3 protein is CASSQDGNNYGYTF. The CDR3 nucleotides read TGTGCCAGCAGCCAAGACGGGAATAACTATGGCTACACCTTC.

The CDR3 coding sequence is TGTGCCAGCAGTCGCGGGAGATCCGGCTCCTACGAGCAGTACTTC. This encodes CASSRGRSGSYEQYF. This rearrangement joins TRBV2 to TRBJ2-7; 7 bases agree with TRBD2. Germline V gene lookup returns CDR1 SNHLY and CDR2 FYNNEI. V lost 5 bases, J lost 0 bases, and 7 bases stayed unmatched. This CDR3 contains 15 residues.